This T cell receptor beta chain stems from a study of cytomegalovirus exposure and HLA in healthy donors. J lost 8 bases, V lost 5 bases, and 6 bases had no gene match. Germline assignment: CDR1 SGHTA and CDR2 FQGTGA. The CDR3 sequence is 15 residues long. This clone came up a few times. PCR involved 60 Vbeta and 13 Jbeta primers. Assay: immunoSEQ multiplex PCR; the TCRdb copy retains only in-frame clones and omits some. The sample contains about 190,000 clones, around 82% of which appear only once. The sequence came from a woman aged 30 to 39 in good health and CMV-seropositive. The chain uses TRBV7-3 and TRBJ1-6, with TRBD1 matching 10 bases. Specimen: PBMCs. The CDR3 DNA reads TGTGCCAGCAGCACTACCGGGACAGGGGATTCACCCCTCCACTTT. As protein: CASSTTGTGDSPLHF.